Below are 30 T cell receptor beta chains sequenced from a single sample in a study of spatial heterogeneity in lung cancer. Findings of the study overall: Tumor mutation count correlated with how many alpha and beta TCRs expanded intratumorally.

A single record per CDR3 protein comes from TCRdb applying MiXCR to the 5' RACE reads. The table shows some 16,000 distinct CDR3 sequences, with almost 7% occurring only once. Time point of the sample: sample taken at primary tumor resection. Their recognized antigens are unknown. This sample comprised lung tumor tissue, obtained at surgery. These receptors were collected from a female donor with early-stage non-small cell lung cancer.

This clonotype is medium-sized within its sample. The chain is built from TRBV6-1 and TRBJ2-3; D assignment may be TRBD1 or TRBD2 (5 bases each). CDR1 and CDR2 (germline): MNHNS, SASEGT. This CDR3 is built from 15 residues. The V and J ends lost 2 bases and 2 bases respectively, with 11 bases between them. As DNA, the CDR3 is TGTGCCAGCAGTGAAAGTTGGGACCACACAGATACGCAGTATTTT. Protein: CASSESWDHTDTQYF.

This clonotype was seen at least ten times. The CDR3, as DNA: TGCGCCAGCAGCCCGGACAGGGCTTACGAGCAGTACTTC. Residues: CASSPDRAYEQYF. J is TRBJ2-7 and V is TRBV5-1; 8 bases are shared with TRBD1. The CDR3 contains 13 residues. V shed 4 bases and J 4 bases; nucleotides not matched to a gene: 4. From germline, CDR1 is SGHRS and CDR2 YFSETQ.

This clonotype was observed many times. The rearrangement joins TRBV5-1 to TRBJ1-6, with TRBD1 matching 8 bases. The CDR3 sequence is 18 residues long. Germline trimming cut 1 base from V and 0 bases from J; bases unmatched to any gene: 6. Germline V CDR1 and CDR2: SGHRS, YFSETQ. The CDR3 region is CASSLPRQGSSYNSPLHF. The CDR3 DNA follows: TGCGCCAGCAGCTTGCCGCGACAGGGGAGCTCCTATAATTCACCCCTCCACTTT.

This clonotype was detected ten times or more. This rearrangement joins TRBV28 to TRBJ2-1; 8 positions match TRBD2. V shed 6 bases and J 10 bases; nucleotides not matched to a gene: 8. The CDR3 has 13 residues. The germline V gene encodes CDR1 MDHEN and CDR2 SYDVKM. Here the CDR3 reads CASSPAGEGEQFF. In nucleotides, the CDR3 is TGTGCCAGCAGCCCAGCGGGGGAGGGAGAGCAGTTCTTC.

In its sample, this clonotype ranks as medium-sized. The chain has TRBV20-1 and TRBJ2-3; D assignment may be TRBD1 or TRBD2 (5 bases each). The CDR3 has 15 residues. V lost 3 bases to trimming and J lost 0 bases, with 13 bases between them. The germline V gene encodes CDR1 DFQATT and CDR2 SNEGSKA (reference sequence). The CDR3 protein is CSARGRDVSTDTQYF. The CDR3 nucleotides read TGCAGTGCTAGGGGCCGGGACGTAAGCACAGATACGCAGTATTTT.

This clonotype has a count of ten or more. As DNA, the CDR3 is TGCAGTGCTAGAGCGGGAGCTGGGGCCAACGTCCTGACTTTC. This encodes CSARAGAGANVLTF. The rearrangement joins TRBV20-1 to TRBJ2-6, with a weak D call TRBD2 (6 bases). The CDR3 spans 14 residues. The germline gives CDR1 DFQATT, CDR2 SNEGSKA (reference sequence). Trimming left V 1 base short and J 2 bases short, with 6 bases between.

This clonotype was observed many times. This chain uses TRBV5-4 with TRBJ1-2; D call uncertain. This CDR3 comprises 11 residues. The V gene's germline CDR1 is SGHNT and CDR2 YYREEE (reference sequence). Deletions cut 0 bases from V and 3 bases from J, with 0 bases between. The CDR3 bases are TGTGCCAGCAGCTTGGACTATGGCTACACCTTC. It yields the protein CASSLDYGYTF.

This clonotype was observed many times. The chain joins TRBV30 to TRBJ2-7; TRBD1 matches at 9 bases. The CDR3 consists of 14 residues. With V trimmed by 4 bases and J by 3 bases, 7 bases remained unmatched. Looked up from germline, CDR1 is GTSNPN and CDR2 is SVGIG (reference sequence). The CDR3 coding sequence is TGTGCCTGGACCCGTAACAGGGGGCACTACGAGCAGTACTTC. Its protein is CAWTRNRGHYEQYF.

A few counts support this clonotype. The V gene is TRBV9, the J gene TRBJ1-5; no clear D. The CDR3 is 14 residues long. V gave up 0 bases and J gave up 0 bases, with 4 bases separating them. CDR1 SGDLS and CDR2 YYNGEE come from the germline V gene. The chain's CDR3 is CASSVGHSNQPQHF. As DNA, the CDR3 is TGTGCCAGCAGCGTAGGACATAGCAATCAGCCCCAGCATTTT.

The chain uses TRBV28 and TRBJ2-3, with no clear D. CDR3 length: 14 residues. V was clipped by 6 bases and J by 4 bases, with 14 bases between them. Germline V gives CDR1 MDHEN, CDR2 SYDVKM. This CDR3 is CASSSGGSADTQYF. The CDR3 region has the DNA TGTGCCAGCAGCTCCGGTGGGTCGGCAGATACGCAGTATTTT.

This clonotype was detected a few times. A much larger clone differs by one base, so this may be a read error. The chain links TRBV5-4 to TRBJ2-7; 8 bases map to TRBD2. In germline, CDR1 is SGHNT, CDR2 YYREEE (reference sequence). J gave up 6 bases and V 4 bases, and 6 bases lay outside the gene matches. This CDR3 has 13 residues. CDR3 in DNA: TGTGCCAGCAGCCGGGAGGGAGAGGGCGAGCAGTACTTC. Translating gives CASSREGEGEQYF.

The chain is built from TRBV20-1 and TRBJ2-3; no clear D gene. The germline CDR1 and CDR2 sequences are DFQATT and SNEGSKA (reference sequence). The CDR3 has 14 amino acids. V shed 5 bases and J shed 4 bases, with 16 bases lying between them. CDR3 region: CSAEASGFADTQYF. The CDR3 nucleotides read TGCAGTGCTGAGGCTAGTGGATTCGCAGATACGCAGTATTTT.

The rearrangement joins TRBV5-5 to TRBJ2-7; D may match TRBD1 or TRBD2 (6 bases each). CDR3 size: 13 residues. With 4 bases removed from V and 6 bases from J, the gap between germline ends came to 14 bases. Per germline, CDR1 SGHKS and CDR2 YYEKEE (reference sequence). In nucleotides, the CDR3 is TGTGCCAGCAGCCCCGGGGGCAGTCGCGAGCAGTACTTC. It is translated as CASSPGGSREQYF.

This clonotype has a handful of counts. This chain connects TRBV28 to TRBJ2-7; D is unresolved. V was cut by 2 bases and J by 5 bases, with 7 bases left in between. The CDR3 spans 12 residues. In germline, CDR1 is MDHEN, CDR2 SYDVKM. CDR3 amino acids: CASSLLKNEQYF. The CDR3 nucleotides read TGTGCCAGCAGTTTACTAAAAAACGAGCAGTACTTC.

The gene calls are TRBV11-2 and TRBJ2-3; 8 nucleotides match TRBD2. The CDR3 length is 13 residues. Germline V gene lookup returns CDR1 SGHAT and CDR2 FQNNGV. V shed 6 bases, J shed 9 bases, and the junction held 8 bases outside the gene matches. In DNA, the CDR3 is TGTGCCAGCAGTCCCACGCGGACTAGCACGCAGTATTTT. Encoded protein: CASSPTRTSTQYF.

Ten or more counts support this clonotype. The CDR3 nucleotides are TGTGCCAGCAGCTTTGGGGACAGGGCTGGCGATACGCAGTATTTT. It is translated as CASSFGDRAGDTQYF. The chain employs TRBV7-9 and TRBJ2-3; 9 positions match TRBD1. CDR3 length: 15 amino acids. From germline, CDR1 is SEHNR and CDR2 FQNEAQ (reference sequence). The junction had 7 bases not matched to a gene; V was cut back by 3 bases and J by 6 bases.

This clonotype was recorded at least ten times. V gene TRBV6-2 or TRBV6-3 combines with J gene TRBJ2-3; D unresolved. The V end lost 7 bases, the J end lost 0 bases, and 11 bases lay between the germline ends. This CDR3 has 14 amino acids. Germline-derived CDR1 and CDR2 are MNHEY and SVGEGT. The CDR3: CASIGLSSTDTQYF. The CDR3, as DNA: TGTGCCAGCATAGGTCTCTCGAGCACAGATACGCAGTATTTT.

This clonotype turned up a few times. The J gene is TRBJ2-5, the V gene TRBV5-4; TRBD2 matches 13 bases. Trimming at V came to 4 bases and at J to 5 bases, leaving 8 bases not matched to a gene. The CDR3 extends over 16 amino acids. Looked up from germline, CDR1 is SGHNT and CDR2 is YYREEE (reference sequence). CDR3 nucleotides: TGTGCCAGCAGCCCAACTAGCGGGGGGGCCGGGGAGACCCAGTACTTC. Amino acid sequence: CASSPTSGGAGETQYF.

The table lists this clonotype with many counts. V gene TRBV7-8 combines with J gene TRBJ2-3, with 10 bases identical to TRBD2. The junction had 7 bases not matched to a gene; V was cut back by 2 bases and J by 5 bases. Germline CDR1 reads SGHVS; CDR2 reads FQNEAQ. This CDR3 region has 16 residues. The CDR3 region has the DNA TGTGCCAGCAGCTTACGAGCGGGGGGGCTTGGAGATACGCAGTATTTT. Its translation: CASSLRAGGLGDTQYF.

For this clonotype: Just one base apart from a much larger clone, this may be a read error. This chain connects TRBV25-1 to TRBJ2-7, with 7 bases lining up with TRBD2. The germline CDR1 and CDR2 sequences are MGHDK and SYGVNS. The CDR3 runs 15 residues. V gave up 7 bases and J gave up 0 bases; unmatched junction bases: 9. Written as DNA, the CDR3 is TGTGCCAGCAAGGGAGGGCCCGAGAGCTCCTACGAGCAGTACTTC. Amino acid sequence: CASKGGPESSYEQYF.

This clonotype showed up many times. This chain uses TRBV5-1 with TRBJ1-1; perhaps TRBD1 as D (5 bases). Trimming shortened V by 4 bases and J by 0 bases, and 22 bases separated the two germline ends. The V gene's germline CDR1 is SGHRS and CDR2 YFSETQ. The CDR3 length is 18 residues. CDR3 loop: CASSKAPGRTIMNTEAFF. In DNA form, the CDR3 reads TGCGCCAGCAGCAAGGCCCCGGGACGGACGATCATGAACACTGAAGCTTTCTTT. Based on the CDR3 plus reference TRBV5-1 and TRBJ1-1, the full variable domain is KAGVTQTPRYLIKTRGQQVTLSCSPISGHRSVSWYQQTPGQGLQFLFEYFSETQRNKGNFPGRFSGRQFSNSRSEMNVSTLELGDSALYLCASSKAPGRTIMNTEAFFGQGTRLTVV.

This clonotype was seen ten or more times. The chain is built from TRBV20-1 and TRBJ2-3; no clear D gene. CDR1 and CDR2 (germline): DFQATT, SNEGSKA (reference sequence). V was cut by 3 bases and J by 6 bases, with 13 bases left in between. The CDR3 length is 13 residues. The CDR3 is CSASGFRTDTQYF. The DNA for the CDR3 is TGCAGTGCTAGCGGGTTCCGTACGGATACGCAGTATTTT.

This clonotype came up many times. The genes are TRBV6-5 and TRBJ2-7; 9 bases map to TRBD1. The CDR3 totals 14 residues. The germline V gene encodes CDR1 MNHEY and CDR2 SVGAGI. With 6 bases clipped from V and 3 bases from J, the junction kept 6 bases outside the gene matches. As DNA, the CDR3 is TGTGCCAGCAGCCGACAGGGGGGCAGCTACGAGCAGTACTTC. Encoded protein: CASSRQGGSYEQYF.

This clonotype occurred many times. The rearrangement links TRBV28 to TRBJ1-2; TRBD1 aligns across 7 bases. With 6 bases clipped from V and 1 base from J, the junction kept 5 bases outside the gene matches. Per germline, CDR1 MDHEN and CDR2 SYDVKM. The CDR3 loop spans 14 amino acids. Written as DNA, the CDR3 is TGTGCCAGCAGGGGGACAGCCCTTAACTATGGCTACACCTTC. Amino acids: CASRGTALNYGYTF.

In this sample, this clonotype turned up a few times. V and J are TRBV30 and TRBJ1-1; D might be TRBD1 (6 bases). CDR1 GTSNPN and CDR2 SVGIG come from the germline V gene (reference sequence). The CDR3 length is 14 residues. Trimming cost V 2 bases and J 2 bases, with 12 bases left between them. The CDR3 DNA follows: TGTGCCTGGAGTTCCTGGACAGCTAACACTGAAGCTTTCTTT. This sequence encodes CAWSSWTANTEAFF. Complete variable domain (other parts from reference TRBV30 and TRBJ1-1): SQTIHQWPATLVQPVGSPLSLECTVEGTSNPNLYWYRQAAGRGLQLLFYSVGIGQISSEVPQNLSASRPQDRQFILSSKKLLLSDSGFYLCAWSSWTANTEAFFGQGTRLTVV.

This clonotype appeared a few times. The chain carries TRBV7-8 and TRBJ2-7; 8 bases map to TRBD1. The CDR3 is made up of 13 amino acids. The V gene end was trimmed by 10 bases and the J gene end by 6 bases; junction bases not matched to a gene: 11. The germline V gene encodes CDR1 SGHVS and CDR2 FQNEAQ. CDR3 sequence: CATHPTGAGEQYF. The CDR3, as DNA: TGTGCCACCCACCCGACAGGGGCAGGCGAGCAGTACTTC.

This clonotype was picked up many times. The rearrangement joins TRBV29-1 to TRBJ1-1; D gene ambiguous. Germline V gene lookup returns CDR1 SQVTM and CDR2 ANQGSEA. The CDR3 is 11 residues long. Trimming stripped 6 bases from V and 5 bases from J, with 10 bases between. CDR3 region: CSVPLGTEAFF. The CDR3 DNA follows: TGCAGCGTCCCGTTGGGGACTGAAGCTTTCTTT.

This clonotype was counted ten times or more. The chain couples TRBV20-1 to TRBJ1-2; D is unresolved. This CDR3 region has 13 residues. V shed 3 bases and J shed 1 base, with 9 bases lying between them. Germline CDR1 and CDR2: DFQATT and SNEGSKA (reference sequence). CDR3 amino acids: CSASLRLNYGYTF. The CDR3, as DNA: TGCAGTGCTAGTTTACGGCTTAACTATGGCTACACCTTC.

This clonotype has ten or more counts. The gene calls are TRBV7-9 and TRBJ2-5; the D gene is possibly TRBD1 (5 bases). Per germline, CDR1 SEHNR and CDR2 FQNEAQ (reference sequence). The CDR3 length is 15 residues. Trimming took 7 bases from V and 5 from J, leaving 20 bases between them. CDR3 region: CASKGEQAAGETQYF. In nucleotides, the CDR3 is TGTGCCAGCAAAGGGGAACAGGCAGCAGGGGAGACCCAGTACTTC.

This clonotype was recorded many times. This CDR3 reads CASSPGDGRSAFF. CDR3 in DNA: TGTGCCAGCTCACCCGGGGACGGGCGTTCCGCTTTCTTT. The rearrangement links TRBV18 to TRBJ1-1; TRBD1 might be the D (5 bases). Trimming took off 3 bases at V and 11 bases at J, with 16 bases between the two ends. CDR1 is KGHSH, CDR2 LQKENI, per germline. The length of the CDR3 is 13 residues.